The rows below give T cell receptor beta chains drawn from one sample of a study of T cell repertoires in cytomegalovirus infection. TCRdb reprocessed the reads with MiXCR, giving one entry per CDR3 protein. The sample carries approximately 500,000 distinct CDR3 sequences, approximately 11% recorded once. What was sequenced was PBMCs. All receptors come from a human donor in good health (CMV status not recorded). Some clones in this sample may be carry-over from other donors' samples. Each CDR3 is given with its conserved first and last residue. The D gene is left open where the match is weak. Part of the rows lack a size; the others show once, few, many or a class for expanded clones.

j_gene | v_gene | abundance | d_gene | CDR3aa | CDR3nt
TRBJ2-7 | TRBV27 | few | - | CASSLNGVRPAEQYF | TGTGCCAGCAGTTTAAATGGAGTCCGGCCGGCCGAGCAGTACTTC
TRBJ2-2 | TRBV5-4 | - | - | CASSLRAVNTGELFF | TGTGCCAGCAGCTTGAGAGCGGTGAACACCGGGGAGCTGTTTTTT
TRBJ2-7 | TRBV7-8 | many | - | CASSPGIAYEQYF | TGTGCCAGCAGCCCCGGGATTGCCTACGAGCAGTACTTC
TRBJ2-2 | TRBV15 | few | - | CATRVGGELFF | TGTGCCACCAGAGTGGGTGGGGAGCTGTTTTTT
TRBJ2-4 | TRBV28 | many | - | CASSSGAENIQYF | TGTGCCAGCAGCTCAGGGGCGGAAAACATTCAGTACTTC
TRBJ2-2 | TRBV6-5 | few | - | CASSYSTGQGGELFF | TGTGCCAGCAGTTACTCGACGGGACAAGGCGGGGAGCTGTTTTTT
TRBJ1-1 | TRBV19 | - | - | CASSISRVNTEAFF | TGTGCCAGTAGTATTAGCAGGGTCAACACTGAAGCTTTCTTT
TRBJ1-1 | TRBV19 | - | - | CASSIQGYTEAFF | TGTGCCAGTAGTATACAGGGGTACACTGAAGCTTTCTTT
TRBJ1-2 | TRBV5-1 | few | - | CASSLDRRDYTF | TGCGCCAGCAGCTTGGACAGAAGAGACTACACCTTC
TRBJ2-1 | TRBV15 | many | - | CATTLGSDAYNEQFF | TGTGCCACCACCCTAGGCAGCGACGCCTACAATGAGCAGTTCTTC
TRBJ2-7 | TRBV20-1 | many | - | CSAVLGRPYEQYF | TGCAGTGCTGTTCTGGGGCGTCCCTACGAGCAGTACTTC
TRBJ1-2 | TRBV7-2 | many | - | CASSLARTSGYAYGYTF | TGTGCCAGCAGCTTAGCGCGGACCTCAGGGTACGCCTATGGCTACACCTTC
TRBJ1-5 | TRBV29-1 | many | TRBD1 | CSALTGGLTGNQPQHF | TGCAGCGCTTTAACAGGGGGCCTGACGGGCAATCAGCCCCAGCATTTT
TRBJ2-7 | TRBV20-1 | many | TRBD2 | CSAVGTSGSQEQYF | TGCAGTGCGGTAGGGACTAGCGGGAGTCAAGAGCAGTACTTC
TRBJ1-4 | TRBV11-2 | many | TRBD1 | CASSPRTGDEKLFF | TGTGCCAGCAGCCCACGGACAGGGGATGAAAAACTGTTTTTT
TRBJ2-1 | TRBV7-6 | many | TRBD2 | CASSSGLAGLEWVLRVEQFF | TGTGCCAGCAGCTCGGGACTAGCGGGGCTAGAGTGGGTATTGCGTGTGGAGCAGTTCTTC
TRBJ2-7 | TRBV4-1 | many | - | CASSQAPRHEQYF | TGCGCCAGCAGCCAGGCCCCAAGACACGAGCAGTACTTC
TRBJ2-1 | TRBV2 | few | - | CASSGGLHNEQFF | TGTGCCAGCAGTGGGGGTTTACACAATGAGCAGTTCTTC
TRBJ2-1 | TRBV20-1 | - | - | CSARGLEGFNEQFF | TGCAGTGCTAGGGGCCTTGAGGGGTTCAATGAGCAGTTCTTC
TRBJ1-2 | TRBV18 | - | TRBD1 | CASSPPQGGHNYGYTF | TGTGCCAGCTCACCACCCCAGGGGGGGCATAACTATGGCTACACCTTC
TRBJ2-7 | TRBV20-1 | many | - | CSARRLAEYYEQYF | TGCAGTGCTAGGAGGTTAGCGGAATACTACGAGCAGTACTTC
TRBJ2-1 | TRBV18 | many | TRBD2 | CASSPGGAGVYNEQFF | TGTGCCAGCTCACCGGGAGGGGCGGGAGTATACAATGAGCAGTTCTTC
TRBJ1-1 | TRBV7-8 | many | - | CASSPGIWNTEAFF | TGTGCCAGCAGCCCAGGGATTTGGAACACTGAAGCTTTCTTT
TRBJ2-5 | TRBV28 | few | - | CASATLSPETQYF | TGTGCCTCAGCAACCCTCTCCCCCGAGACCCAGTACTTC
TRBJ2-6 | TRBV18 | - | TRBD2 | CASSPAGGSGANVLTF | TGTGCCAGCTCACCGGCGGGGGGCTCTGGGGCCAACGTCCTGACTTTC
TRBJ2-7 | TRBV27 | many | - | CASSLRSDTLLAYEQYF | TGTGCCAGCAGTTTAAGATCCGACACACTCTTAGCCTACGAGCAGTACTTC
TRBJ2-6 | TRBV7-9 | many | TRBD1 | CASSLSTGWSGANVLTF | TGTGCCAGCAGCTTATCGACAGGGTGGTCTGGGGCCAACGTCCTGACTTTC
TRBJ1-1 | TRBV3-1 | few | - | CASSQKGGYTEAFF | TGTGCCAGCAGCCAAAAGGGGGGGTACACTGAAGCTTTCTTT
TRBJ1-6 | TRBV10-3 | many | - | CAISEGGESYNSPLHF | TGTGCCATCAGTGAGGGAGGGGAGTCCTATAATTCACCCCTCCACTTT
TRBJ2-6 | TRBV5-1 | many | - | CASSGGQPGANVLTF | TGCGCCAGCAGCGGAGGACAGCCCGGGGCCAACGTCCTGACTTTC
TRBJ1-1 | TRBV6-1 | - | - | CASSAKGGVTEAFF | TGTGCCAGCAGTGCCAAGGGAGGAGTGACTGAAGCTTTCTTT
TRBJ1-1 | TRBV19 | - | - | CASSIEVGVRNTEAFF | TGTGCCAGTAGTATAGAGGTCGGCGTCCGCAACACTGAAGCTTTCTTT
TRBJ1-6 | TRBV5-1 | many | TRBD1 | CASSRTGRISPLHF | TGCGCCAGCAGCCGGACAGGGAGGATTTCACCCCTCCACTTT
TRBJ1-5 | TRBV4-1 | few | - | CASSQEGSQPQHF | TGCGCCAGCAGCCAAGAGGGAAGCCAGCCCCAGCATTTT
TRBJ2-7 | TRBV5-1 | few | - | CASSPTGTPGEQYF | TGCGCCAGCAGCCCAACCGGGACTCCGGGGGAGCAGTACTTC
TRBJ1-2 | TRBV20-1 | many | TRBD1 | CSASRQGRRDGYTF | TGCAGTGCTTCCCGACAGGGAAGAAGGGATGGCTACACCTTC
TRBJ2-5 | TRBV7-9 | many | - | CASSSRSGHREETQYF | TGTGCCAGCAGCTCTCGCTCGGGACACAGAGAAGAGACCCAGTACTTC
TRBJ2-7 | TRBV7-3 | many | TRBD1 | CASSPGTEYEQYF | TGTGCCAGCAGCCCCGGGACAGAGTACGAGCAGTACTTC
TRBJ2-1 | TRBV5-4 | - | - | CASSPLGGAFEQFF | TGTGCCAGCAGCCCCCTCGGGGGTGCCTTTGAGCAGTTCTTC
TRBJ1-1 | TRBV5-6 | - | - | CASKGHSTRGFGNTEAFF | TGTGCCAGCAAGGGACATTCGACAAGGGGTTTTGGGAACACTGAAGCTTTCTTT
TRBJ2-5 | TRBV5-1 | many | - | CASSLGGQGNQETQYF | TGCGCCAGCAGCTTGGGCGGCCAGGGGAACCAAGAGACCCAGTACTTC
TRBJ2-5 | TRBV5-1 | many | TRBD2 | CASSTPPGGGETQYF | TGCGCCAGCAGCACCCCCCCCGGGGGGGGGGAGACCCAGTACTTC
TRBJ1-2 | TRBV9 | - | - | CASGGAGTFEGYTF | TGTGCCAGCGGCGGGGCCGGGACCTTCGAAGGCTACACCTTC
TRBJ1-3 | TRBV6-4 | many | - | CASSAGGSKAGNTIYF | TGTGCCAGCAGTGCGGGGGGTAGTAAGGCTGGAAACACCATATATTTT
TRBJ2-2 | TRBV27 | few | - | CASSLSIGSLDTGELFF | TGTGCCAGCAGTTTATCGATCGGGAGTTTGGACACCGGGGAGCTGTTTTTT